These 4 T cell receptor beta chains came from one sample sequenced in a study of follicular helper T cells after annual influenza vaccination (dated by TCRdb to the late 2010s). The library was built by means of the immunoSEQ multiplex PCR assay. This is the immuneACCESS table as TCRdb keeps it, with only in-frame sequences that have V and J called. A part of the clones is gone; compared with another copy, unresolved V genes explain less than half, and the rest is unexplained. Recorded for this sample are 9,000 or so clones; 75% to 85% of them occurred a single time. About 2.9% of the sample goes to the ten largest clones. Taken with the paper, the label for time point translates to: 2013-2014 season, 7 days after vaccination. The sample here was CXCR5+ CD38- circulating T follicular helper cells from blood, taken 7 days after influenza vaccination. The intended sense of this specimen's cell subset or site label: circulating Tfh, non-naive CD4+CXCR5+PD-1+ (ICOS+CD38+ or ICOS-CD38-). The origin of the receptors is an adult who received the influenza vaccine.

V and J are TRBV7-6 and TRBJ2-3, with 9 bases aligning to TRBD2. Germline CDR1 is SGHVS and CDR2 is FNYEAQ. With 4 bases clipped from V and 2 bases from J, the junction kept 10 bases outside the gene matches. The CDR3 is 17 residues long. CDR3 sequence (DNA): TGTGCCAGCAGCTCGGGGCTAGCGGGATCTTCCACAGATACGCAGTATTTT. This codes for CASSSGLAGSSTDTQYF.

J is TRBJ1-1 and V is TRBV5-8; D perhaps matches TRBD1 (5 bases). V lost 0 bases, J lost 4 bases, and 13 bases lay in between. The CDR3 spans 15 residues. CDR1 is SGHTS and CDR2 is YDEGEE in the germline V gene. CDR3 sequence (DNA): TGTGCCAGCAGCTTGGTACAGGCGGCGAGCACTGAAGCTTTCTTT. It is translated as CASSLVQAASTEAFF.

V gene TRBV5-8 combines with J gene TRBJ2-7, with a possible D match to TRBD2 (6 bases). Trimming shortened V by 4 bases and J by 4 bases, and 18 bases separated the two germline ends. This CDR3 is 15 amino acids long. Germline CDR1 reads SGHTS; CDR2 reads YDEGEE. The CDR3 loop reads CASSVLPGLLYEQYF. The CDR3 DNA reads as TGTGCCAGCAGCGTGTTACCGGGACTGCTATACGAGCAGTACTTC.

The CDR3 DNA reads as TGTGCCAGCACCCCCGGACAGGGATTGATCTATGGCTACACCTTC. Its protein product is CASTPGQGLIYGYTF. The chain has TRBV6-1 and TRBJ1-2, with TRBD1 identical over 8 bases. CDR1 and CDR2 from the germline V gene are MNHNS and SASEGT. The CDR3 runs 15 residues. After removal of 7 bases from V and 4 bases from J, the junction contained 11 bases not matched to a gene.